These T cell receptor beta chains were read from a single sample in a study of cytomegalovirus exposure and HLA in healthy donors. Using immunoSEQ multiplex PCR, the repertoire was profiled, and TCRdb retains in-frame clones only, with some absent. The sample includes 150,000 to 200,000 clones, about 79% of them seen just once. Sequencing input: PBMCs. These receptors all come from a woman aged 25 to 39 in good health and CMV-seropositive. The CDR3 runs from the conserved cysteine through the conserved F or W. Fields, in order: V gene, J gene, D gene, clone size, CDR3 DNA, CDR3 protein. The D gene is left open where the match is weak. The size of a clone is reported for some rows only, either as once, few or many, or as a class for expanded clones.

TRBV9	TRBJ1-1	.	.	TGTGCCAGCAGCGCCAGAATTATGAACACTGAAGCTTTCTTT	CASSARIMNTEAFF
TRBV7-2	TRBJ2-7	TRBD2	.	TGTGCCAGCAGCTCAGGGACTACCTACGAGCAGTACTTC	CASSSGTTYEQYF
TRBV5-1	TRBJ2-7	TRBD1	.	TGCGCCAGCAGCACCCGGGACAGGGGTTTTGTCTACGAGCAGTACTTC	CASSTRDRGFVYEQYF
TRBV6-6	TRBJ2-1	.	.	TGTGCCAGCAGTTACGGGGCGAGGCGTAATGAGCAGTTCTTC	CASSYGARRNEQFF
TRBV27	TRBJ2-3	.	many	TGTGCCAGCAGTTTAACGGCGGCGGATACGCAGTATTTT	CASSLTAADTQYF
TRBV29-1	TRBJ2-1	TRBD2	few	TGCAGCGCTCTACCCTATGCTAGCGGGAGTTCAAATGAGCAGTTCTTC	CSALPYASGSSNEQFF
TRBV5-1	TRBJ1-1	TRBD1	few	TGCGCCAGCAGACGACAGGGGAACACTGAAGCTTTCTTT	CASRRQGNTEAFF
TRBV30	TRBJ1-3	.	.	TGTGCCTGGAGTCTTCGAGGGCCAGGAAACACCATATATTTT	CAWSLRGPGNTIYF
TRBV28	TRBJ2-5	.	.	TGTGCCAGCAGTTTAAGGAGGGTCCTAGCTGGGGCGGAGACCCAGTACTTC	CASSLRRVLAGAETQYF
TRBV14	TRBJ1-1	.	.	TGTGCCAGCAGCCAACCCAGGGAAGGTCGCGCTGAAGCTTTCTTT	CASSQPREGRAEAFF
TRBV7-6	TRBJ2-2	TRBD2	.	TGTGCCAGCAGCTTAAGACTAGCGGGAGAATCGAACACCGGGGAGCTGTTTTTT	CASSLRLAGESNTGELFF
TRBV2	TRBJ1-2	.	.	TGTGCCAGCAGTGTGCGGGACTATGGCTACACCTTC	CASSVRDYGYTF
TRBV18	TRBJ2-3	.	once	TGTGCCAGCTCACCACCGGAGGGTTTAGATACGCAGTATTTT	CASSPPEGLDTQYF
TRBV9	TRBJ2-1	.	.	TGTGCCAGCAGCAAGGGGGGGTCCTACAATGAGCAGTTCTTC	CASSKGGSYNEQFF
TRBV27	TRBJ2-7	.	.	TGTGCCAGCAGTTTTCGACAGTACTACGAGCAGTACTTC	CASSFRQYYEQYF
TRBV5-4	TRBJ1-2	.	few	TGTGCCAGCAGCTTGCCGGGGAACTATGGCTACACCTTC	CASSLPGNYGYTF